This TCR beta chain was retrieved from a study of shared T cell receptors in the human thymus. Produced via immunoSEQ multiplex PCR; TCRdb's table is partial and in-frame only. The data hold hundreds of thousands of clones, with approximately 90% observed a single time. These data were likewise used in another study, on human thymus T cells.

The sequenced material came from thymocytes. The clonotype comes from a boy under three years old with a congenital heart defect.

The CDR3: CASSLPRGLKGGYTF. As DNA, the CDR3 is TGTGCCAGCAGCCTCCCAAGGGGGTTGAAGGGAGGCTACACCTTC. This chain uses TRBV7-4 with TRBJ1-2, with a tentative D call TRBD1 (6 bases). Deletions cut 5 bases from V and 8 bases from J, with 21 bases between. Germline CDR1 SGHVT, CDR2 SQSDAQ. This CDR3 is 15 amino acids long.